Listed here are 22 T cell receptor beta chains from one sample, sequenced in a study of T cell responses to AZD1222 COVID-19 vaccine. Assay: immunoSEQ multiplex PCR; the TCRdb copy retains only in-frame clones and omits some. The table records approximately 150,000 clones, over 85% of them present only once. The sample here was peripheral blood, taken on day 0 of MenACWY control vaccination. The source is an adult in good health.

This clone has only one observation. The V gene is TRBV19, the J gene TRBJ1-5; D is undetermined. Germline V gives CDR1 LNHDA, CDR2 SQIVND (reference sequence). The germline V and J ends were trimmed by 5 bases and 15 bases, with 14 bases remaining between them. The CDR3 covers 11 residues. CDR3 in DNA: TGTGCCAGTAGTGCGGACGGTCTTTGGCATTTT. Its protein product is CASSADGLWHF.

V gene TRBV19 combines with J gene TRBJ1-2; the D is unclear. Trimming removed 5 bases from V and 1 base from J, with 11 bases in between. This CDR3 is built from 14 residues. Germline CDR1 is LNHDA and CDR2 is SQIVND (reference sequence). CDR3 loop: CASSQRSFNYGYTF. In DNA form, the CDR3 reads TGTGCCAGTAGTCAAAGGAGCTTTAACTATGGCTACACCTTC.

The J gene is TRBJ2-1, the V gene TRBV28; D uncertain. The CDR3 has 13 amino acids. The V gene lost 1 base and the J gene lost 7 bases, with 8 bases spanning the gap. Germline V gene data show CDR1 as MDHEN and CDR2 as SYDVKM. CDR3 region: CASSLFSPNEQFF. CDR3 nucleotides: TGTGCCAGCAGTTTATTTTCCCCTAATGAGCAGTTCTTC.

The genes are TRBV5-1 and TRBJ1-4; 7 bases map to TRBD1. CDR1 and CDR2 (germline): SGHRS, YFSETQ. This CDR3 is 15 amino acids long. The V gene end was trimmed by 1 base and the J gene end by 3 bases; junction bases not matched to a gene: 3. DNA of the CDR3: TGCGCCAGCAGCTTGAAGGGGGCGGCTAATGAAAAACTGTTTTTT. Amino acids: CASSLKGAANEKLFF.

V gene TRBV5-4 combines with J gene TRBJ1-2; D is undetermined. V lost 4 bases to trimming and J lost 4 bases, with 17 bases between them. CDR1 and CDR2 (germline): SGHNT, YYREEE (reference sequence). CDR3 length: 15 residues. CDR3 coding DNA: TGTGCCAGCAGCGAAGGGAGGGAGGTGGCCTATGGCTACACCTTC. It specifies CASSEGREVAYGYTF. Complete variable domain (other parts from reference TRBV5-4 and TRBJ1-2): ETGVTQSPTHLIKTRGQQVTLRCSSQSGHNTVSWYQQALGQGPQFIFQYYREEENGRGNFPPRFSGLQFPNYSSELNVNALELDDSALYLCASSEGREVAYGYTFGSGTRLTVV.

The chain combines TRBV14 with TRBJ1-1; D perhaps matches TRBD1 (6 bases). With 0 bases removed from V and 3 bases from J, the gap between germline ends came to 17 bases. This CDR3 has 17 residues. Per germline, CDR1 SGHDN and CDR2 FVKESK. CDR3 loop: CASSQDRGYRPDTEAFF. The CDR3 nucleotides are TGTGCCAGCAGCCAAGACAGGGGATATCGTCCGGACACTGAAGCTTTCTTT.

This chain uses TRBV19 with TRBJ2-7; D gene uncertain. CDR3 size: 12 residues. Germline V gene lookup returns CDR1 LNHDA and CDR2 SQIVND (reference sequence). Trimming cost V 5 bases and J 5 bases, with 10 bases left between them. CDR3 residues: CASSPSGDEQYF. The DNA of the CDR3 is TGTGCCAGTAGTCCCTCTGGGGACGAGCAGTACTTC.

The rearrangement links TRBV3-1 (or the pseudogene TRBV3-2) to TRBJ2-2; D is tentatively TRBD1 or TRBD2 (6 bases each). Trimming took 1 base from V and 6 from J, leaving 12 bases between them. The CDR3 runs 15 residues. Germline values: CDR1 LGHDT, CDR2 YNNKEL (reference sequence). This CDR3 reads CASSQGGGPPGELFF. CDR3 DNA sequence: TGTGCCAGCAGCCAAGGAGGGGGGCCCCCCGGGGAGCTGTTTTTT.

The V gene is TRBV13, the J gene TRBJ2-2; D is unclear. This CDR3 region has 16 residues. Germline V gene sequence: CDR1 PRHDT, CDR2 FYEKMQ (reference sequence). Trimming removed 1 base at V and 1 base at J, with 10 bases between. CDR3 DNA sequence: TGTGCCAGCAGCTTAGTCGGAGAGAAGAACACCGGGGAGCTGTTTTTT. This encodes CASSLVGEKNTGELFF.

The V gene is TRBV15, the J gene TRBJ1-1; 7 bases agree with TRBD1. V lost 4 bases and J lost 8; bases outside the gene matches: 4. The CDR3 extends over 12 amino acids. Per the germline V gene, CDR1 is LNHNV and CDR2 is YYDKDF (reference sequence). The CDR3 DNA follows: TGTGCCACCAGCACGCGGGACAGCGAAGCTTTCTTT. Its translation: CATSTRDSEAFF.

V is TRBV6-5 and J is TRBJ1-2, with 7 bases that match TRBD1. The CDR3 is made up of 13 amino acids. V shed 0 bases and J 5 bases; nucleotides not matched to a gene: 0. Germline V gene sequence: CDR1 MNHEY, CDR2 SVGAGI. CDR3 protein: CASSYSTGYGYTF. CDR3 nucleotides: TGTGCCAGCAGTTACTCGACAGGGTATGGCTACACCTTC.

The V and J genes are TRBV7-6 and TRBJ1-3; possibly TRBD1 for D (5 bases). Per germline, CDR1 SGHVS and CDR2 FNYEAQ. Between the trimmed V and J ends, which lost 5 bases and 0 bases, there was a span of 14 bases. The CDR3 is made up of 16 amino acids. CDR3 DNA sequence: TGTGCCAGCAGCCCCGGGACGGTTAGCTCTGGAAACACCATATATTTT. Its translation is CASSPGTVSSGNTIYF.

The chain has TRBV7-9 and TRBJ1-4; 10 positions match TRBD1. V was clipped by 5 bases and J by 8 bases; unmatched bases: 5. Germline CDR1 is SEHNR and CDR2 is FQNEAQ (reference sequence). This CDR3 is 14 amino acids long. CDR3 DNA: TGTGCCAGCAGCCGGACAGGGGGGGAAGAAAAACTGTTTTTT. Its protein product is CASSRTGGEEKLFF. Variable domain in full (rest from reference TRBV7-9 and TRBJ1-4): DTGVSQNPRHKITKRGQNVTFRCDPISEHNRLYWYRQTLGQGPEFLTYFQNEAQLEKSRLLSDRFSAERPKGSFSTLEIQRTEQGDSAMYLCASSRTGGEEKLFFGSGTQLSVL.

The V and J genes are TRBV19 and TRBJ1-2; D gene uncertain. The CDR3 has 13 amino acids. The germline CDR1 and CDR2 sequences are LNHDA and SQIVND (reference sequence). Trimming took off 5 bases at V and 0 bases at J, with 7 bases between the two ends. This CDR3 reads CASSFRANYGYTF. CDR3 DNA: TGTGCCAGTAGTTTCAGAGCTAACTATGGCTACACCTTC.

The rearrangement joins TRBV3-1 (or the pseudogene TRBV3-2) to TRBJ1-1; D not certain. From germline, CDR1 is LGHDT and CDR2 YNNKEL (reference sequence). Trimming pared 4 bases from V and 6 bases from J, leaving 12 bases between. The CDR3 spans 13 residues. The CDR3 DNA reads as TGTGCCAGCAGCCTCCTCGCGCAGGCTGAAGCTTTCTTT. Translated: CASSLLAQAEAFF.

This chain links TRBV28 with TRBJ2-7; D ambiguous. The CDR3 extends over 10 amino acids. The V and J ends lost 3 bases and 5 bases respectively, with 2 bases between them. Germline V gene data show CDR1 as MDHEN and CDR2 as SYDVKM. The CDR3 bases are TGTGCCAGCAGTTTCAACGAGCAGTACTTC. Amino acid sequence: CASSFNEQYF.

The V gene is TRBV28, the J gene TRBJ1-1; 7 bases fit TRBD1. Trimming took 6 bases from V and 5 from J; bases not matched to a gene: 3. Germline assignment: CDR1 MDHEN and CDR2 SYDVKM. There are 12 residues in the CDR3. The CDR3 DNA reads as TGTGCCAGCAGCGGGACAGTTACTGAAGCTTTCTTT. Its protein is CASSGTVTEAFF.

The V call is TRBV2, the J call TRBJ2-3; perhaps D is TRBD1 or TRBD2 (6 bases each). The CDR3 loop spans 15 amino acids. Germline CDR1 and CDR2: SNHLY and FYNNEI. Trimming left V 8 bases short and J 6 bases short, with 21 bases between. CDR3 amino acids: CASVGEPGALDTQYF. CDR3 bases: TGTGCCAGCGTTGGGGAACCGGGGGCCCTGGATACGCAGTATTTT.

The chain recombines TRBV19 with TRBJ1-1; D is perhaps TRBD1 (5 bases). The CDR3 is 13 residues long. The V end was cut by 3 bases, the J end by 6 bases, with 11 bases between. Germline V CDR1 and CDR2: LNHDA, SQIVND (reference sequence). Written as DNA, the CDR3 is TGTGCCAGTAGTATGGTTTTCAGGGCTGAAGCTTTCTTT. As protein: CASSMVFRAEAFF.

The chain is built from TRBV3-1 (or the pseudogene TRBV3-2) and TRBJ1-2; D gene ambiguous. This CDR3 has 13 residues. Per the germline V gene, CDR1 is LGHDT and CDR2 is YNNKEL (reference sequence). V lost 1 base to trimming and J lost 8 bases, with 11 bases between them. The CDR3 spells CASSQGARAGYTF. The CDR3, as DNA: TGTGCCAGCAGCCAAGGGGCTCGCGCCGGCTACACCTTC.

CDR3 residues: CASSHKVGLNTEAFF. The CDR3 DNA is TGCGCCAGCAGCCACAAAGTAGGGTTGAACACTGAAGCTTTCTTT. This chain connects TRBV4-3 to TRBJ1-1; D unclear. With 3 bases removed from V and 0 bases from J, the gap between germline ends came to 11 bases. In germline, CDR1 is LGHNA, CDR2 YSLEER. This CDR3 is 15 amino acids long.

This clone is a singleton in its sample. This rearrangement joins TRBV27 to TRBJ1-3, with 7 bases aligning to TRBD1. Trimming removed 4 bases from V and 4 bases from J; junction bases left unmatched: 10. The germline CDR1 and CDR2 sequences are MNHEY and SMNVEV (reference sequence). The CDR3 loop spans 16 amino acids. The CDR3 nucleotides are TGTGCCAGCAGTTCCAACCTTCAGGGACAGGGAAACACCATATATTTT. Translating gives CASSSNLQGQGNTIYF.